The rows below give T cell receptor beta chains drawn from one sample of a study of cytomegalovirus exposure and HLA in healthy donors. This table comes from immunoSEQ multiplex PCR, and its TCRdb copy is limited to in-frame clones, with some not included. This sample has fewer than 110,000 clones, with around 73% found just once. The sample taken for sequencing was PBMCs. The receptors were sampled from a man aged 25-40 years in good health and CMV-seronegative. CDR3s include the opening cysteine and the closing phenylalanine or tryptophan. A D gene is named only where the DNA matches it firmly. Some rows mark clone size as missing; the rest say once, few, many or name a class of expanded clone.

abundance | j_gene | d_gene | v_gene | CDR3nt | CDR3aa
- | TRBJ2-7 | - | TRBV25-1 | TGTGCCAGCAGCAAAACAGGGTACGAGCAGTACTTC | CASSKTGYEQYF
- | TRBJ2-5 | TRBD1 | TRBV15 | TGTGCCACCAGCAGGTCCAGGGGGCTTGGTGAGACCCAGTACTTC | CATSRSRGLGETQYF
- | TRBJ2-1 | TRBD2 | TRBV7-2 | TGTGCCAGCAGCTTAGTCCTAGCGGGAGAGTTTGAGCAGTTCTTC | CASSLVLAGEFEQFF
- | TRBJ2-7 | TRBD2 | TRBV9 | TGTGCCAGCGGGACTAGCGGGTCCTACGAGCAGTACTTC | CASGTSGSYEQYF
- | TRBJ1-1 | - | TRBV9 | TGTGCCAGCAGCGTAGCGGTGGACACTGAAGCTTTCTTT | CASSVAVDTEAFF
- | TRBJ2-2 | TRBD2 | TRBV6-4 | TGTGCCAGCAGTCAAACGGGGGGGAACACCGGGGAGCTGTTTTTT | CASSQTGGNTGELFF
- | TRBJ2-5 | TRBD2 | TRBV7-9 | TGTGCCAGCAGCTTAGGGATAGCGGGGGACCAAGAGACCCAGTACTTC | CASSLGIAGDQETQYF
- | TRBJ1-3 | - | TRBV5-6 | TGTGCCAGCAGCTTGAATCAGGGTACCGGAAACACCATATATTTT | CASSLNQGTGNTIYF
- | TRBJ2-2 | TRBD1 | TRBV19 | TGTGCCAGTAGTGTAGATAGGGGAGACAGGGGAACCGGGGAGCTGTTTTTT | CASSVDRGDRGTGELFF
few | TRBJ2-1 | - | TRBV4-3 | TGCGCCAGCAGCCAAAAGGCGGGTGAGCAGTTCTTC | CASSQKAGEQFF
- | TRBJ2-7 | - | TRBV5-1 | TGCGCCAGCAGCTTGGATCGCTACGAGCAGTACTTC | CASSLDRYEQYF
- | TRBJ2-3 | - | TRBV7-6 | TGTGCCAGCAGCTCGGGGGGCGGCACAGATACGCAGTATTTT | CASSSGGGTDTQYF
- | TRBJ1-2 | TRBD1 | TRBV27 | TGTGCCAGCAGTTTATCAGGGGGCACCAACTATGGCTACACCTTC | CASSLSGGTNYGYTF
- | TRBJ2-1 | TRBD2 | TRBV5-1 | TGCGCCAGCAGCTTGGCTTCGACTAGCGTAAACAATGAGCAGTTCTTC | CASSLASTSVNNEQFF
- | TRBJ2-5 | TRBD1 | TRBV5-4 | TGTGCCAGCAGCTCCGTAGACAGGGGCCAAGAGACCCAGTACTTC | CASSSVDRGQETQYF
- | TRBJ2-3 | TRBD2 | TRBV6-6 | TGTGCCAGCAGGTCCTTAGCGGGGACGACAGATACGCAGTATTTT | CASRSLAGTTDTQYF
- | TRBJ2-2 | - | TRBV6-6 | TGTGCCAGCTGGGCGTCCGGGGAGCTGTTTTTT | CASWASGELFF
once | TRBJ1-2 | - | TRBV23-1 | TGCGCCAGCCTGAAGGGGCGCGAAGGCTACACCTTC | CASLKGREGYTF
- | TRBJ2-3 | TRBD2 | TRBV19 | TGTGCCAGTAGTATGGGACTAGCGGAAACTAGCACAGATACGCAGTATTTT | CASSMGLAETSTDTQYF
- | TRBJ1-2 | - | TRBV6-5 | TGTGCCAGCAGAGCGGACGGGGTTAAGAACTATGGCTACACCTTC | CASRADGVKNYGYTF
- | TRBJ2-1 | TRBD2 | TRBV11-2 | TGTGCCAGCAGCTTAAGGGCTAGCGGGACGTACAATGAGCAGTTCTTC | CASSLRASGTYNEQFF
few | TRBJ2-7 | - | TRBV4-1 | TGCGCCAGCAGCCAAGCTTCGGGCAGGGAACGGGACGAGCAGTACTTC | CASSQASGRERDEQYF
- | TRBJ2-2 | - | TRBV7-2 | TGTGCCAGCAGCTTACTAGCGAACACCGGGGAGCTGTTTTTT | CASSLLANTGELFF
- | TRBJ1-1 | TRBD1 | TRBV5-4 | TGTGCCAGCACCACCCAGGGGGATGAAGCTTTCTTT | CASTTQGDEAFF
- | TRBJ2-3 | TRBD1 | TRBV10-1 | TGCGCCAGCAGTAGTGGACAGGGGCCCCAAACGCAGTATTTT | CASSSGQGPQTQYF
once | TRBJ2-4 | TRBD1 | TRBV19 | TGTGCCAGTAGTAGAACAGGGGGCGAAGACATTCAGTACTTC | CASSRTGGEDIQYF
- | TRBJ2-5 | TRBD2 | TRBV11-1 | TGTGCCAGCAGCTTTCAAGCGGGAAGGGTCCAAGAGACCCAGTACTTC | CASSFQAGRVQETQYF
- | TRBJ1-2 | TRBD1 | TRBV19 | TGTGCCAGTAGTATAGCGGACAGGGGCTATGGCTACACCTTC | CASSIADRGYGYTF
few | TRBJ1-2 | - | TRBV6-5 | TGTGCCAGCAGTAGGGGCACAGCCAACTATGGCTACACCTTC | CASSRGTANYGYTF
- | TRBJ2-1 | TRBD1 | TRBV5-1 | TGCGCCAGCAGCCAAGCGAGGGGCGACAGGGGGCGCGAAAGGGGGCAGTTCTTC | CASSQARGDRGRERGQFF
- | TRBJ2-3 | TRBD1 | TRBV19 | TGTGCCAGTAGTAGCCCGCGGGACAGGGATAGCACAGATACGCAGTATTTT | CASSSPRDRDSTDTQYF
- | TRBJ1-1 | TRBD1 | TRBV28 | TGTGCCAGCAGCCCCGGGGACAGGGAATACACTGAAGCTTTCTTT | CASSPGDREYTEAFF
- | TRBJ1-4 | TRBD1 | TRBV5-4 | TGTGCCAGCAGTCAAAAAGGGACAGGTGATGGTGAAAAACTGTTTTTT | CASSQKGTGDGEKLFF
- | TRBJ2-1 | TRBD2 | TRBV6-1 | TGTGCCAGCGGGCGGGAGGTGATTTATGAGCAGTTCTTC | CASGREVIYEQFF
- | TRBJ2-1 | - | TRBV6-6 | TGTGCCAGCAGTGTAGGGGCCTACAATGAGCAGTTCTTC | CASSVGAYNEQFF
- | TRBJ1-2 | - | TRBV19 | TGTGCCAGTAGTATAGGGGCTTTAGGGGCGGCCTATGGCTACACCTTC | CASSIGALGAAYGYTF
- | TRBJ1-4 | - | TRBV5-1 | TGCGCCAGCAGCTTGGACATTAATGAAAAACTGTTTTTT | CASSLDINEKLFF
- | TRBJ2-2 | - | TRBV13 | TGTGCCAGCAGCTTAGCCGGGGGCACCGGGGAGCTGTTTTTT | CASSLAGGTGELFF
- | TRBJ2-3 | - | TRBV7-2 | TGTGCCAGCAGCTTGGAGCTTGTAGATACGCAGTATTTT | CASSLELVDTQYF
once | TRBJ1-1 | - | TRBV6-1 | TGTGCCAGCAGATTCCCAGGGGAAGCTGAAGCTTTCTTT | CASRFPGEAEAFF
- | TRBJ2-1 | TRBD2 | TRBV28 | TGTGCCAGCAGTTTTACCAGCGGGAGGGCCGAGGCCTACAATGAGCAGTTCTTC | CASSFTSGRAEAYNEQFF
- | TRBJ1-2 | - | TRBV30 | TGTGCCTGGAGTGTGGCAGGGCCCTATGGCTACACCTTC | CAWSVAGPYGYTF
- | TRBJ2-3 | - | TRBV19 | TGTGCCAGTACTAGCACAGATACGCAGTATTTT | CASTSTDTQYF
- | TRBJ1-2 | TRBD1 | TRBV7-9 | TGTGCCAGCAGCTTATCACAGGGGAACTATGGCTACACCTTC | CASSLSQGNYGYTF
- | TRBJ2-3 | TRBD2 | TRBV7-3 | TGTGCCAGCAGTCCTGGTGGGTTAGCGGGAGATACGCAGTATTTT | CASSPGGLAGDTQYF
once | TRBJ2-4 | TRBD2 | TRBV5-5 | TGTGCCAGCAGCTTGGATTTTAGCTCGTGGGGTGCTAGCGGCAAAAACATTCAGTACTTC | CASSLDFSSWGASGKNIQYF
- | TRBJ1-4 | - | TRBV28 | TGTGCCAGCAGTCGGAGACAGTCAACTAATGAAAAACTGTTTTTT | CASSRRQSTNEKLFF
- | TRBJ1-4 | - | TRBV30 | TGTGCCTGGAGTGTACATTCTAATGAAAAACTGTTTTTT | CAWSVHSNEKLFF